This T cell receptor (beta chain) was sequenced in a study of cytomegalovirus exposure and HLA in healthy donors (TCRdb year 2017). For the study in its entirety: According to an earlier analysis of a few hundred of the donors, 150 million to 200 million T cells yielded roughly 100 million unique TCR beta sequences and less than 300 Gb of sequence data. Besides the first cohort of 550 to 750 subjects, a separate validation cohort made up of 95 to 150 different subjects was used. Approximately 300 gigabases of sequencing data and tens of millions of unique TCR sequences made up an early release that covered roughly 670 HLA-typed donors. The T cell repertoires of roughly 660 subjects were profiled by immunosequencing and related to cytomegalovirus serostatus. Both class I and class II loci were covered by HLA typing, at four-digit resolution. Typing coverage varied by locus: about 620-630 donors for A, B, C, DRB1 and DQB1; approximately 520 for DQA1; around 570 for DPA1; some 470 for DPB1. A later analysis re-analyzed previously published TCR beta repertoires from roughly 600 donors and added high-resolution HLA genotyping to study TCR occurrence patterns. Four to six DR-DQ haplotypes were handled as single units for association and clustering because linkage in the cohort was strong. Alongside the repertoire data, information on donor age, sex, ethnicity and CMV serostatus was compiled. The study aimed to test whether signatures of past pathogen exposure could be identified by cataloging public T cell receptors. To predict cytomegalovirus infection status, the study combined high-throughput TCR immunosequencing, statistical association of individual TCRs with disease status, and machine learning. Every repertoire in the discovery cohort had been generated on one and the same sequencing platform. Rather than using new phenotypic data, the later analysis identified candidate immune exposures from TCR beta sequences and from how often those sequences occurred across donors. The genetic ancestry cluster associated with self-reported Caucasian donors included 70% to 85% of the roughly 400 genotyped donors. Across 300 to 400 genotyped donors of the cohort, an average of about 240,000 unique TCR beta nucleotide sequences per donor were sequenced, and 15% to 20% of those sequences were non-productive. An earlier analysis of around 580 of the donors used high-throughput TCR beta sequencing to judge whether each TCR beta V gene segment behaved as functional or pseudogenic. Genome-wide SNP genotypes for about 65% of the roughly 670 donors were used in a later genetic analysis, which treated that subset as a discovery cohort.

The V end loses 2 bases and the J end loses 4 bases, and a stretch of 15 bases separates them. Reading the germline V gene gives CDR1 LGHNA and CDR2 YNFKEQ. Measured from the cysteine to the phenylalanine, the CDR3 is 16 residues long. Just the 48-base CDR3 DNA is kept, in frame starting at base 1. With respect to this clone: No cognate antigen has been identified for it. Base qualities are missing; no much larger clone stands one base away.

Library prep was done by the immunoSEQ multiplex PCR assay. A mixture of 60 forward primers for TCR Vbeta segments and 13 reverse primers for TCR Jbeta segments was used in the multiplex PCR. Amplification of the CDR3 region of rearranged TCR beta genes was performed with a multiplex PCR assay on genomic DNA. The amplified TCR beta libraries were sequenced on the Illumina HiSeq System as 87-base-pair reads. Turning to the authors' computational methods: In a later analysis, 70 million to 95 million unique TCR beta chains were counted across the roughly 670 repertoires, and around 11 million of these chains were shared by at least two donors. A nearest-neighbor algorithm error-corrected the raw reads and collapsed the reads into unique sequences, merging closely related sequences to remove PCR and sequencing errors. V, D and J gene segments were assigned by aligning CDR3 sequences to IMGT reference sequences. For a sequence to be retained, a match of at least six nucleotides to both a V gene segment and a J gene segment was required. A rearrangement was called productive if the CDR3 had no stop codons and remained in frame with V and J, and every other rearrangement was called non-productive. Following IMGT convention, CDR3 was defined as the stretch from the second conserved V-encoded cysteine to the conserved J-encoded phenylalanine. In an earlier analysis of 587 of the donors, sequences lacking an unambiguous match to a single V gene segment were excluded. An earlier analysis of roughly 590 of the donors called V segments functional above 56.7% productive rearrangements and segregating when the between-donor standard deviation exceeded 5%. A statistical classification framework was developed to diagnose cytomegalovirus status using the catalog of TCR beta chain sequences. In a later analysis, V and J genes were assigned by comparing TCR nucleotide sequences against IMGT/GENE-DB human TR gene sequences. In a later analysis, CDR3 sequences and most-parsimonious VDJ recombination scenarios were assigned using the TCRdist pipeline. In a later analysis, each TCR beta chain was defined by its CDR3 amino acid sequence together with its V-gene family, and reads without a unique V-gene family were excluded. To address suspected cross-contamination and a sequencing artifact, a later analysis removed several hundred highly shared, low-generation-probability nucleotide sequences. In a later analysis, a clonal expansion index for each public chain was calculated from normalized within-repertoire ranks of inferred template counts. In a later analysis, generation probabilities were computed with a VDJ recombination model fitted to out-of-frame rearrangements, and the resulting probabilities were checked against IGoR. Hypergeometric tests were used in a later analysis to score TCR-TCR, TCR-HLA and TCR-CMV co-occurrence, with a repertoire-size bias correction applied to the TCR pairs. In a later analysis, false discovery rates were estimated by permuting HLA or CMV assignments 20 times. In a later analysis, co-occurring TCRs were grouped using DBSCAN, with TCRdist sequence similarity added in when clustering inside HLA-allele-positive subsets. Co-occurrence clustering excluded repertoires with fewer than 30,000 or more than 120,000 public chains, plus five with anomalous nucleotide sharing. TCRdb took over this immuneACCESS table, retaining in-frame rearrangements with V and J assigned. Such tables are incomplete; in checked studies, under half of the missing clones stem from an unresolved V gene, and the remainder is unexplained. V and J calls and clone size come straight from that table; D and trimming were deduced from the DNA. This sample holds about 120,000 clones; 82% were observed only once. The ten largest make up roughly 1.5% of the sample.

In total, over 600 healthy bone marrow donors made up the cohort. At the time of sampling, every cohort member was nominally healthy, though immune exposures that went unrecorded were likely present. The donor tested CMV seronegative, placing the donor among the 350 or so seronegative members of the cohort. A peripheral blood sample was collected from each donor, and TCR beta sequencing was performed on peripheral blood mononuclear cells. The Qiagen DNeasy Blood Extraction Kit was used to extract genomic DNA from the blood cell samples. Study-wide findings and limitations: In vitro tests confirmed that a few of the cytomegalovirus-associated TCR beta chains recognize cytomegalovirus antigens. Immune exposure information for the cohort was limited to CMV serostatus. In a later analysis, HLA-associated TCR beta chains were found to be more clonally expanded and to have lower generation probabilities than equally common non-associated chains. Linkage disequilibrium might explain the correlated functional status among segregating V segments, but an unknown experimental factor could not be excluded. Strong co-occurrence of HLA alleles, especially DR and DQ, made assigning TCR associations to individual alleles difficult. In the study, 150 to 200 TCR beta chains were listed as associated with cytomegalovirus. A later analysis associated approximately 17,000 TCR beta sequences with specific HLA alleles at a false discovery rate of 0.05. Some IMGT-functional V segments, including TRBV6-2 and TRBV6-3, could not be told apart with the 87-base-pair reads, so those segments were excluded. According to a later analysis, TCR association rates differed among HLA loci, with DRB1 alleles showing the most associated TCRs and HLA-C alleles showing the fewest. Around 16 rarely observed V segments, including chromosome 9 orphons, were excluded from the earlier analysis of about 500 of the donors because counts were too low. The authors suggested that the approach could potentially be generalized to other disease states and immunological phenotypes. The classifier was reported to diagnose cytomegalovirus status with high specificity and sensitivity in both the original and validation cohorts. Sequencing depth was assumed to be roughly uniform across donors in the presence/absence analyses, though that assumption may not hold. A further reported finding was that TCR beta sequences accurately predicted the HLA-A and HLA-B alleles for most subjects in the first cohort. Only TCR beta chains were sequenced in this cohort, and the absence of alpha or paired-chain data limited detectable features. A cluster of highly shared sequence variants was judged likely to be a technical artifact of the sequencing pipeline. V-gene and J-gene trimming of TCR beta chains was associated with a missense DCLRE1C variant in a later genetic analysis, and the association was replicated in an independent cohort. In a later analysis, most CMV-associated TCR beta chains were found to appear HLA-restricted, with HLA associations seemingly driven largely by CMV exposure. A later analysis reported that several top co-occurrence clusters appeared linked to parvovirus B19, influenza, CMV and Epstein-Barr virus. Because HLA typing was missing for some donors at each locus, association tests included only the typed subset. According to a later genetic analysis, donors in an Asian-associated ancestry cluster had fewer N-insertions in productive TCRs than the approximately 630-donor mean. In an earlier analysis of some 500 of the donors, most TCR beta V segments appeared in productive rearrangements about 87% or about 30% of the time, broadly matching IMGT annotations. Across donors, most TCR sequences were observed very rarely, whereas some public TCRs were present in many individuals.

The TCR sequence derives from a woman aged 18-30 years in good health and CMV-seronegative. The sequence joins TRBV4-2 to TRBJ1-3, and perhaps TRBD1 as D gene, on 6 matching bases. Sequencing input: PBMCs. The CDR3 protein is CASSQISGDGGNTIYF. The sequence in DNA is TGTGCCAGCAGCCAAATTTCAGGGGACGGGGGAAACACCATATATTTT.